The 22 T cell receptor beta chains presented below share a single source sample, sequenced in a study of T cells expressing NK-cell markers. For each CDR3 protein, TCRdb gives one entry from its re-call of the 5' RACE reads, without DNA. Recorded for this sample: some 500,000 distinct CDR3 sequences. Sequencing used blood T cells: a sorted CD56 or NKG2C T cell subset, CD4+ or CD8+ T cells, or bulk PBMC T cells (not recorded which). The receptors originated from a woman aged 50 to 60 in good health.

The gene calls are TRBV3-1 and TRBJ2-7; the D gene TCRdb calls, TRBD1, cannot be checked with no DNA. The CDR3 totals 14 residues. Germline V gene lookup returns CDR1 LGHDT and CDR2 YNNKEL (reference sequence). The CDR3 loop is CASSQTGGHNEQYF.

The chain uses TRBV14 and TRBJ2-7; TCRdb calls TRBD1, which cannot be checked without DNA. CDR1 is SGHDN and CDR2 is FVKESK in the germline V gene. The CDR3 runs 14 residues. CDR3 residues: CASSQLWTGGEQYF.

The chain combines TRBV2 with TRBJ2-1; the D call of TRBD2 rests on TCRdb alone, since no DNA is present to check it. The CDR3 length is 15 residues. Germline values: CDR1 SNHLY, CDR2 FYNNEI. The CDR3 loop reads CASSHRDFLDNEQFF.

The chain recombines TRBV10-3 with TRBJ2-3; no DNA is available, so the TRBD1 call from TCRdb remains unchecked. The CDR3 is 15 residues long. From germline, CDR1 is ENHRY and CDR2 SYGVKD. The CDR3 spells CAIRPGQGRTDTQYF.

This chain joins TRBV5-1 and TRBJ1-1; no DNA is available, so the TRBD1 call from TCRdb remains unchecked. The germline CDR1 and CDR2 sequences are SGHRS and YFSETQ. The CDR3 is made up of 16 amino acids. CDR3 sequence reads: CASSLGGTGLFAEAFF.

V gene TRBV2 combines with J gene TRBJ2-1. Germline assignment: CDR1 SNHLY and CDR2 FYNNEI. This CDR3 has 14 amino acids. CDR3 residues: CASSESDSYNEQFF.

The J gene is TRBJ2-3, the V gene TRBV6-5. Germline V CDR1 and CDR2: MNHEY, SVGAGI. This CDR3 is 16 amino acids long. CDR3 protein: CASRATMSGGTDTQYF.

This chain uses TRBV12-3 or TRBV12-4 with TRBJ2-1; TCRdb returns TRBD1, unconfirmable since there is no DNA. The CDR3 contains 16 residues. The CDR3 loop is CASTLNAGTGHNEQFF.

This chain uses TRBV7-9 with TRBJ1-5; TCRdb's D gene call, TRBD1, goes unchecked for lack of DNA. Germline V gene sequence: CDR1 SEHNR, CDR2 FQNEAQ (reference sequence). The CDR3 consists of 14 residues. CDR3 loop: CASSSPGQYQPQHF.

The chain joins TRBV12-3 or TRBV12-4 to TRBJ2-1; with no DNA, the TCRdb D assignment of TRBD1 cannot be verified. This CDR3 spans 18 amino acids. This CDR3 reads CASSLVGAFPYRRHEQFF.

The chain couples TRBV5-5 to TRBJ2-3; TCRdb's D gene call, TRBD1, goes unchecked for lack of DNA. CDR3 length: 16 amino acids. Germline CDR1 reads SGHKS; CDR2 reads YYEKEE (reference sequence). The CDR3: CASSFGGTTYTDTQYF.

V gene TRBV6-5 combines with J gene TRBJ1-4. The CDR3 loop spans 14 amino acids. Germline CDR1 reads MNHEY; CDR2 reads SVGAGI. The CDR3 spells CASSLYRRGEKLFF.

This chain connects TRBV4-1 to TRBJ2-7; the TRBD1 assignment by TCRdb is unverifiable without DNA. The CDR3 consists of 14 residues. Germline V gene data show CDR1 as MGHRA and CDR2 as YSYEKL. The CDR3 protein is CASSRGTGAYEQYF.

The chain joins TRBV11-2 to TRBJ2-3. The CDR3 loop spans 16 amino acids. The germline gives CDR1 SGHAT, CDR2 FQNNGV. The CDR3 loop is CASSHGFSQGTDTQYF. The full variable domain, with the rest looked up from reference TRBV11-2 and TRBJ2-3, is EAGVAQSPRYKIIEKRQSVAFWCNPISGHATLYWYQQILGQGPKLLIQFQNNGVVDDSQLPKDRFSAERLKGVDSTLKIQPAKLEDSAVYLCASSHGFSQGTDTQYFGPGTRLTVL.

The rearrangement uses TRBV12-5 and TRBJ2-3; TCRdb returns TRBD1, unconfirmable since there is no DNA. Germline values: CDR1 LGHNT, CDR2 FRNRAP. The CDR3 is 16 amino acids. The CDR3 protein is CASGPDRGFSTDTQYF.

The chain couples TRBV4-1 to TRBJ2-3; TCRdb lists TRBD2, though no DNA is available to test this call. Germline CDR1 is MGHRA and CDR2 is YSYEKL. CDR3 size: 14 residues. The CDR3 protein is CASSRRDLRDTQYF.

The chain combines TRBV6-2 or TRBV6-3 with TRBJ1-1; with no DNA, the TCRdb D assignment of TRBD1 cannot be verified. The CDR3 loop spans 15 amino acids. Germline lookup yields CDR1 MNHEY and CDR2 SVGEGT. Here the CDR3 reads CASSYGLTANTEAFF.

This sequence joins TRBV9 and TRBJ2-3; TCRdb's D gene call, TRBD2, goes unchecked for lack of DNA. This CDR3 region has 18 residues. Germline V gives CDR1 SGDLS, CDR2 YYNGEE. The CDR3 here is CASSEPPRLAGGPDTQYF.

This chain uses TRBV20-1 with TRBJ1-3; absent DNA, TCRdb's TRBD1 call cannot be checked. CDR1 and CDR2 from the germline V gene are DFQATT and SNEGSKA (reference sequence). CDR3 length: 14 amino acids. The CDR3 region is CSARIQGEGNTIYF.

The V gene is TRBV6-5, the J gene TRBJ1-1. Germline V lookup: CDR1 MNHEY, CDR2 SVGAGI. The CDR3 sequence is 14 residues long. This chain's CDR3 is CASSRGPENTEAFF.

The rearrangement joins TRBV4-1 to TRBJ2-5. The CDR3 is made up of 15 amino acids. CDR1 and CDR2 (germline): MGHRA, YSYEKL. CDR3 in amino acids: CASSQDTRLQETQYF.

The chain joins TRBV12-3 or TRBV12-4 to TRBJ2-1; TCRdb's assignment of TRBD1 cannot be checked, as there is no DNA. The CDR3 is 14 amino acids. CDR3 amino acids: CASSFGSFRDEQFF.